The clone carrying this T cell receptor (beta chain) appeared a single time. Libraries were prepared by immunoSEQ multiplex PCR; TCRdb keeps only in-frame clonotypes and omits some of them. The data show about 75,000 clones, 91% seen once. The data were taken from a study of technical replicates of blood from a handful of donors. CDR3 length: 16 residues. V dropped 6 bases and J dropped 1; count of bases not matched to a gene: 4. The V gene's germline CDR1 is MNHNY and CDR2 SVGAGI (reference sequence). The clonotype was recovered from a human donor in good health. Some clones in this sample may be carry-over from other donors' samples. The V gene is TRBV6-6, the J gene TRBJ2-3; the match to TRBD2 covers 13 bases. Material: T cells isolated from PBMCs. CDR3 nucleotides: TGTGCCAGCAGACCCGGACTAGCGGGGGGCACAGATACGCAGTATTTT. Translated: CASRPGLAGGTDTQYF.